This T cell receptor beta chain was retrieved from a study of cytomegalovirus exposure and HLA in healthy donors. Study-wide background: Roughly 77 million unique TCRs from HLA-typed donors made up an early data release. Study-wide results and caveats: Donors were assumed by presence/absence analyses to have roughly uniform sequencing depth. Cytomegalovirus association was listed for about 180 TCR beta chains.

The study ran its PCR with 60 Vbeta and 13 Jbeta primers. Data came from immunoSEQ multiplex PCR; TCRdb stores just in-frame clones and leaves some out. The sample lists about 120,000 clones; 70% to 80% were seen once. With respect to this clone: The antigen is unknown.

The CDR3 totals 13 residues. Deletions cut 5 bases from V and 3 bases from J, with 7 bases between. Germline V gene data show CDR1 as LNHDA and CDR2 as SQIVND (reference sequence). Sample: PBMCs. V is TRBV19 and J is TRBJ2-2; no definite D call. This clonotype was sampled from a man in his thirties or forties in good health and CMV-seropositive. This CDR3 is CASSPQYTGELFF. For the CDR3, the DNA is TGTGCCAGTAGTCCTCAGTACACCGGGGAGCTGTTTTTT. The whole variable domain, remainder taken from reference TRBV19 and TRBJ2-2, is DGGITQSPKYLFRKEGQNVTLSCEQNLNHDAMYWYRQDPGQGLRLIYYSQIVNDFQKGDIAEGYSVSREKKESFPLTVTSAQKNPTAFYLCASSPQYTGELFFGEGSRLTVL.